Sequencing of this T cell receptor beta chain was carried out in a study of OX40 agonist ivuxolimab in advanced cancers. Study context: Dose-escalation cases comprised hepatocellular carcinoma, melanoma, renal cell or head and neck cancer. Among those enrolled, mean age was about 60 years (range about 23 to 85) and about 82% were male. Partial responses occurred in Three dose-escalation patients, one with hepatocellular carcinoma and two with cutaneous melanoma.

To note about this clone: What it recognizes is unknown.

The germline CDR1 and CDR2 sequences are KGHSH and LQKENI. With 2 bases removed from V and 4 bases from J, the gap between germline ends came to 12 bases. The CDR3 covers 14 residues. Whole-study findings and limits: The expanded peripheral T cells' antigen specificity was not determined.

Generated by immunoSEQ multiplex PCR, the TCRdb table keeps only in-frame clones and is missing some. The table includes roughly 61,000 clones, about 87% detected once. This chain uses TRBV18 with TRBJ2-7, with TRBD2 as a possible D gene (5 bases). This clonotype originated in an adult with an advanced solid tumor such as melanoma, head and neck, liver or kidney cancer. The input for sequencing was CD4+ or CD8+ T cells sorted from blood, taken in a trial of the OX40 agonist ivuxolimab. CDR3 protein: CASSPSGYVYEQYF. As DNA, the CDR3 is TGTGCCAGCTCACCAAGCGGATACGTTTACGAGCAGTACTTC.